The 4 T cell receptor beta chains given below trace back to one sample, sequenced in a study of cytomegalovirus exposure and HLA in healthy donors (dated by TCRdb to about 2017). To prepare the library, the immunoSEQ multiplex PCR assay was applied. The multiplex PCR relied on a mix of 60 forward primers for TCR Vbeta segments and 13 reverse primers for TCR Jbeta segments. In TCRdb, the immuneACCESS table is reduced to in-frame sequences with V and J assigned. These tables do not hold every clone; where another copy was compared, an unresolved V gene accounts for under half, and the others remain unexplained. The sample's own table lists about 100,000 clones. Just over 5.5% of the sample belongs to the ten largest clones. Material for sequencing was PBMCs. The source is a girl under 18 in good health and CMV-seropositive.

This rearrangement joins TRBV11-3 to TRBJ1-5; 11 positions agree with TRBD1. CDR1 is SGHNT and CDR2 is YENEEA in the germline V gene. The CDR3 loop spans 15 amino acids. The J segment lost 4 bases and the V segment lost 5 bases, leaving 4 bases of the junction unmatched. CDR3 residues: CASSTGDRGNQPQHF. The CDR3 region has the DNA TGTGCCAGCAGCACCGGGGACAGGGGGAATCAGCCCCAGCATTTT.

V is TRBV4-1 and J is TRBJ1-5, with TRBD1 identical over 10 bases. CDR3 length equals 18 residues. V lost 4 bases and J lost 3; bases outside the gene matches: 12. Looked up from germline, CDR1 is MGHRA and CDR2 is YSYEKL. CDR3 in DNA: TGCGCCAGCAGCCGGTTCCCCGGGACAGGGGAGGCCAATCAGCCCCAGCATTTT. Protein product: CASSRFPGTGEANQPQHF.

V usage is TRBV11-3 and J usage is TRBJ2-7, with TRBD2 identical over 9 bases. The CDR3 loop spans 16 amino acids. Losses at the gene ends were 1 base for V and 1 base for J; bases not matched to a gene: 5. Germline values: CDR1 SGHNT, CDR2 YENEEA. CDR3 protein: CASSLGGGGGSYEQYV. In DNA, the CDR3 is TGTGCCAGCAGCTTAGGAGGCGGGGGGGGTTCCTACGAGCAGTACGTC.

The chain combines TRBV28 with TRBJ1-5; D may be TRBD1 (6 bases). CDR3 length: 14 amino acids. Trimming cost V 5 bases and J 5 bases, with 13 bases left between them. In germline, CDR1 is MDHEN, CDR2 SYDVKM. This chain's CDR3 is CASSPGQNYQPQHF. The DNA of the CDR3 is TGTGCCAGCAGTCCAGGACAGAATTATCAGCCCCAGCATTTT.